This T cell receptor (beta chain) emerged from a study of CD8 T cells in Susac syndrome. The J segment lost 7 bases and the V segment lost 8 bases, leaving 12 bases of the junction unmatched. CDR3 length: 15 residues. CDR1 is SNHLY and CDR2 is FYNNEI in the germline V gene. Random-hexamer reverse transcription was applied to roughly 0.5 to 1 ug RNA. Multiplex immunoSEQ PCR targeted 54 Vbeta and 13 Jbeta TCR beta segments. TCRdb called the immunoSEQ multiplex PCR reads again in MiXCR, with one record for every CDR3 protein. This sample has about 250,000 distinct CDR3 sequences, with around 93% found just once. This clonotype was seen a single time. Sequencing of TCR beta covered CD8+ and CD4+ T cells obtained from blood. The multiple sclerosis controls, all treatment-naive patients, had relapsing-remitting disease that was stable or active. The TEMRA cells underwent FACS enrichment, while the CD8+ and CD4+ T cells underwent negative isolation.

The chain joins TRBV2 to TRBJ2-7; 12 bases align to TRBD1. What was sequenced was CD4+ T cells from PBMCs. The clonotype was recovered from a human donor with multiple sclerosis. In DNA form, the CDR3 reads TGTGCCAGCCAATACCGGGACAGGGGGCGAGGGGAGCAGTACTTC. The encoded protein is CASQYRDRGRGEQYF.